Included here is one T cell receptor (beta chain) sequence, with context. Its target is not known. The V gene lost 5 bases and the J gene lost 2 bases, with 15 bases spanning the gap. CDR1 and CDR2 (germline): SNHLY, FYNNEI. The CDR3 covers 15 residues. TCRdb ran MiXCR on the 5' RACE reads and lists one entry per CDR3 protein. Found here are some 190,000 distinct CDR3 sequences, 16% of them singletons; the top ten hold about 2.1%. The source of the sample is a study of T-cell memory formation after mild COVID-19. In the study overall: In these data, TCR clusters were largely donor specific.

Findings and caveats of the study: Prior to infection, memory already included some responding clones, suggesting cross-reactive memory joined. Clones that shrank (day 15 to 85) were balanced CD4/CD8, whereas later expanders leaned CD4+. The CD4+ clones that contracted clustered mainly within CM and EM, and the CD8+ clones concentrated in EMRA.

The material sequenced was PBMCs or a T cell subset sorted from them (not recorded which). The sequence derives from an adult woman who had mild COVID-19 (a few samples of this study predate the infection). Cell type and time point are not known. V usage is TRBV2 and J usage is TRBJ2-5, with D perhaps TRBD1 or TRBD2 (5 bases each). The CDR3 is CASSRIWDLQETQYF. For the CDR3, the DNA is TGTGCCAGCAGTCGGATCTGGGACCTACAAGAGACCCAGTACTTC. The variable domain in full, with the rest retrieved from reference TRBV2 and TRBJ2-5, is EPEVTQTPSHQVTQMGQEVILRCVPISNHLYFYWYRQILGQKVEFLVSFYNNEISEKSEIFDDQFSVERPDGSNFTLKIRSTKLEDSAMYFCASSRIWDLQETQYFGPGTRLLVL.